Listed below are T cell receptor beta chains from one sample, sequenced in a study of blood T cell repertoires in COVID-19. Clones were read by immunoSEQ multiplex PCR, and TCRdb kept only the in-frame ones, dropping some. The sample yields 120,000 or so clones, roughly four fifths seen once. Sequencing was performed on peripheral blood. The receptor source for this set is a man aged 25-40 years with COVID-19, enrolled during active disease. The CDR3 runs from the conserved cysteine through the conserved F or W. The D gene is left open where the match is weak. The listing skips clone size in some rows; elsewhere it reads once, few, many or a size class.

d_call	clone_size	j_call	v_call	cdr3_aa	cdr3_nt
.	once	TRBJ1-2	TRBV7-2	CASTQPGRAYGYTF	TGTGCCAGCACCCAGCCCGGCAGGGCCTATGGCTACACCTTC
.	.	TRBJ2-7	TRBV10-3	CAISVGGLSYEQYF	TGTGCCATCAGTGTTGGCGGTCTATCCTACGAGCAGTACTTC
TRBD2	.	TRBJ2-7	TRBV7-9	CASSLGGIDQYF	TGTGCCAGCAGCTTGGGGGGGATCGATCAGTACTTC
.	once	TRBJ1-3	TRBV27	CASSFRASSGNTIYF	TGTGCCAGCAGTTTTCGCGCCTCGTCCGGAAACACCATATATTTT
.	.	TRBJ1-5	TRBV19	CASSIESGGGQPQHF	TGTGCCAGTAGTATAGAGTCGGGGGGCGGACAGCCCCAGCATTTT
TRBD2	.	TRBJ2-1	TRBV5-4	CASSLGISGRAKSSYNEQFF	TGTGCCAGCAGCTTGGGGATTAGCGGGAGGGCCAAGAGCTCCTACAATGAGCAGTTCTTC
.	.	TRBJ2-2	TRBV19	CASRRGGATGELFF	TGTGCCAGTAGGAGGGGGGGTGCGACCGGGGAGCTGTTTTTT
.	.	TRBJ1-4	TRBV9	CASSVGSGTTNEKLFF	TGTGCCAGCAGCGTAGGTTCAGGCACAACTAATGAAAAACTGTTTTTT
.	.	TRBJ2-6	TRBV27	CASSYGLTVSGANVLTF	TGTGCCAGCAGTTACGGACTTACAGTTTCTGGGGCCAACGTCCTGACTTTC
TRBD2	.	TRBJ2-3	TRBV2	CASSSSLSGGAGTDTQYF	TGTGCCAGCAGTTCTTCTCTAAGCGGGGGGGCGGGCACAGATACGCAGTATTTT
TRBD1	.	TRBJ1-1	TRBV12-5	CASGLPQGWDTEAFF	TGTGCTAGTGGTTTGCCACAGGGGTGGGACACTGAAGCTTTCTTT
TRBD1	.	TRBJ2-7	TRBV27	CASNKRGQGVHEQYF	TGTGCCAGCAACAAAAGGGGACAGGGGGTCCACGAGCAGTACTTC
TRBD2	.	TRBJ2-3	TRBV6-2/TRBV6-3	CASSYSTSGGSSTDTQYF	TGTGCCAGCAGTTACTCGACTAGCGGGGGCTCTAGCACAGATACGCAGTATTTT
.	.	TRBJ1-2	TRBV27	CASKNLWGYTF	TGTGCCAGCAAAAACCTATGGGGCTACACCTTC
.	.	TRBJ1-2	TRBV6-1	CASSESGNYGYTF	TGTGCCAGCAGTGAATCAGGGAACTATGGCTACACCTTC
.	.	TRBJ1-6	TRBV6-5	CASSEEYNSPLHF	TGTGCCAGCAGCGAGGAATATAATTCACCCCTCCACTTT
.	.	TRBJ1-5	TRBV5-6	CASSSGGPQHF	TGTGCCAGCAGTTCGGGAGGGCCCCAGCATTTT
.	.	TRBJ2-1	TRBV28	CASSLGGPAYNEQFF	TGTGCCAGCAGTCTTGGGGGCCCGGCCTACAATGAGCAGTTCTTC
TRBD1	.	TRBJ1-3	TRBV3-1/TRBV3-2	CASSQGQGQGNTIYF	TGTGCCAGCAGCCAGGGACAGGGGCAAGGAAACACCATATATTTT
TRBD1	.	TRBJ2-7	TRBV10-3	CAISVGQGVQQYF	TGTGCCATCAGTGTGGGGCAGGGGGTACAGCAGTACTTC
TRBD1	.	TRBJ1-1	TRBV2	CASSGQGALKGAFF	TGTGCCAGCAGTGGACAGGGGGCCCTAAAGGGAGCTTTCTTT
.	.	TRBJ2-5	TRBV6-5	CASSYPPRETQYF	TGTGCCAGCAGTTACCCTCCGAGGGAGACCCAGTACTTC
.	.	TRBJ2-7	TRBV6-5	CASRTQAARVGEQYF	TGTGCCAGCAGGACCCAAGCGGCCCGGGTTGGCGAGCAGTACTTC
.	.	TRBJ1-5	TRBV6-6	CASSQGNSNQPQHF	TGTGCCAGCAGTCAGGGGAATAGCAATCAGCCCCAGCATTTT
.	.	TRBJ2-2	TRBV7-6	CASSLALTGELFF	TGTGCCAGCAGCTTAGCCCTTACCGGGGAGCTGTTTTTT
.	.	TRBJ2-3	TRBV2	CASIIVSGLRTDTQYF	TGTGCCAGCATCATAGTATCGGGACTTCGCACAGATACGCAGTATTTT
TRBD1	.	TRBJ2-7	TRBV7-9	CASSYTSDRGPYEQYF	TGTGCCAGCAGCTATACATCGGACAGGGGGCCCTACGAGCAGTACTTC
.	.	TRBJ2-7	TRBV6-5	CASSYGQEYYEQYF	TGTGCCAGCAGTTACGGGCAGGAATACTACGAGCAGTACTTC
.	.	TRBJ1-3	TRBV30	CAWSSLGGPSGNTIYF	TGTGCCTGGAGTTCCCTCGGGGGGCCCTCTGGAAACACCATATATTTT
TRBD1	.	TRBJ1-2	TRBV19	CASSHGRGNYGYTF	TGTGCCAGTAGTCATGGCAGGGGGAACTATGGCTACACCTTC
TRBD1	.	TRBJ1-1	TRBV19	CASISLRGVTEAFF	TGTGCCAGTATCTCCCTCAGGGGGGTAACTGAAGCTTTCTTT
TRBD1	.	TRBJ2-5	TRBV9	CASSVAGGQGSETQYF	TGTGCCAGCAGCGTAGCTGGAGGACAGGGGTCAGAGACCCAGTACTTC
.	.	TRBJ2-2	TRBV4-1	CASSHLGRNTGELFF	TGCGCCAGCAGCCACCTCGGTAGGAACACCGGGGAGCTGTTTTTT
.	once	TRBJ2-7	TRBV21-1	CASSKGDRDIEQYF	TGTGCCAGCAGCAAGGGGGACAGGGATATCGAGCAGTACTTC
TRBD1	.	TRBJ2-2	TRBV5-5	CASSYRGRANTGELFF	TGTGCCAGCAGCTACAGGGGCAGGGCGAACACCGGGGAGCTGTTTTTT
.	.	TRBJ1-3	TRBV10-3	CAIREQGNTIYF	TGTGCCATCAGAGAGCAGGGAAACACCATATATTTT
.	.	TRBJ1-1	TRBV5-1	CASSMGVGAREAFF	TGCGCCAGCAGCATGGGGGTAGGGGCCAGAGAAGCTTTCTTT
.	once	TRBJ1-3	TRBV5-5	CASSFGHLSGNTIYF	TGTGCCAGCAGCTTTGGACACCTCTCTGGAAACACCATATATTTT
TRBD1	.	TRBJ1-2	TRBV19	CASSIGQGYGYTF	TGTGCCAGTAGTATCGGACAGGGCTATGGCTACACCTTC
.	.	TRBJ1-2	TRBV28	CASSPPLPGYYGYTF	TGTGCCAGCAGTCCACCACTCCCGGGGTACTATGGCTACACCTTC
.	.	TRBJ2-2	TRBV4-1	CASSQGRRTPGELFF	TGCGCCAGCAGCCAAGGCCGAAGAACTCCCGGGGAGCTGTTTTTT
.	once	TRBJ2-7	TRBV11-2	CASSSGQPVAYEQYF	TGTGCCAGCAGCTCCGGACAGCCGGTAGCCTACGAGCAGTACTTC
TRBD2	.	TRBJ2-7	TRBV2	CASSDISGLAGPPSYEQYF	TGTGCCAGCAGTGATATCTCGGGACTAGCGGGTCCCCCCTCCTACGAGCAGTACTTC
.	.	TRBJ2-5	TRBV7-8	CASSLMGGTQYF	TGTGCCAGCAGCTTGATGGGGGGTACCCAGTACTTC
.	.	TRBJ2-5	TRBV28	CASSLRGPGAFQETQYF	TGTGCCAGCAGTTTGCGGGGGCCAGGGGCCTTTCAAGAGACCCAGTACTTC
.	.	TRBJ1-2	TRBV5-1	CASSLAETRQDYGYTF	TGCGCCAGCAGCTTGGCCGAGACCCGACAAGACTATGGCTACACCTTC
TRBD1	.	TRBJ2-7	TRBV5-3	CARRKTGGSYEQYF	TGTGCCAGAAGAAAAACAGGGGGCTCCTACGAGCAGTACTTC
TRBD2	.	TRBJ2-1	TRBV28	CATAPVTGGRNNEQFF	TGTGCCACCGCACCTGTCACTGGCGGGAGAAACAATGAGCAGTTCTTC
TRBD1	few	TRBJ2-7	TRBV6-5	CASTHRQGDEQYF	TGTGCCAGCACCCATCGACAGGGGGACGAGCAGTACTTC
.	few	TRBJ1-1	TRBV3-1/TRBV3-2	CASSPRDRNTEAFF	TGTGCCAGCAGTCCACGAGACAGGAACACTGAAGCTTTCTTT